The TCR beta chain described here comes from a study of blood T cells in healthy people across ages. This clonotype was observed a single time. Just one base apart from a much larger clone, this may be a read error. This CDR3 contains 13 residues. Germline lookup yields CDR1 MDHEN and CDR2 SYDVKM. Next came a second PCR, run for about 6 to 12 cycles, which used a sample-barcoded 5' primer along with a J-beta primer mix. Each CDR3 protein is one row after TCRdb ran MiXCR on the 5' RACE reads. The table includes some 1.5 million distinct CDR3 sequences, approximately 30% detected once. This chain connects TRBV28 to TRBJ2-1, with 10 bases lining up with TRBD1. The end of the DNA fits TRBJ2-7 better, so the J call may be wrong. The sequenced material came from blood. This sequence originates from a woman in her twenties or thirties in good health. CDR3 amino acids: CASWTGGVYEQYF. Here the CDR3 DNA reads TGTGCCAGCTGGACAGGGGGGGTCTACGAGCAGTACTTC.